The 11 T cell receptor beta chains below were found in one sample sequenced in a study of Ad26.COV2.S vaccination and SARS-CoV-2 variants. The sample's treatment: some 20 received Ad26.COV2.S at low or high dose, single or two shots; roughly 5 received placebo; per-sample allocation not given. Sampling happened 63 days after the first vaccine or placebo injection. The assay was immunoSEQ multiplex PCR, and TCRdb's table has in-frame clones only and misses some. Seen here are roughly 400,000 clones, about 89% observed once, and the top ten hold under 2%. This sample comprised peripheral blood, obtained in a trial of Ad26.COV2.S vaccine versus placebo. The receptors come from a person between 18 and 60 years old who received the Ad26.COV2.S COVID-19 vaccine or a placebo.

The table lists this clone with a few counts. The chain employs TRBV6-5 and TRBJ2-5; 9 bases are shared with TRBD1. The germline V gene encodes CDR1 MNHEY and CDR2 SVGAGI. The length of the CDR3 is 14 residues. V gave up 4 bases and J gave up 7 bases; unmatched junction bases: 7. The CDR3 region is CASSSGTGRGTQYF. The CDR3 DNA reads TGTGCCAGCAGTTCCGGGACAGGGAGGGGGACCCAGTACTTC.

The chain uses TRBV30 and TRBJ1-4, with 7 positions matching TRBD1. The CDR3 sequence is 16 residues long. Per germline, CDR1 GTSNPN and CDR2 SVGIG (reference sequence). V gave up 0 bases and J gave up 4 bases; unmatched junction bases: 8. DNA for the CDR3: TGTGCCTGGAGTGTAAGCCTCGGGACAGATAATGAAAAACTGTTTTTT. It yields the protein CAWSVSLGTDNEKLFF.

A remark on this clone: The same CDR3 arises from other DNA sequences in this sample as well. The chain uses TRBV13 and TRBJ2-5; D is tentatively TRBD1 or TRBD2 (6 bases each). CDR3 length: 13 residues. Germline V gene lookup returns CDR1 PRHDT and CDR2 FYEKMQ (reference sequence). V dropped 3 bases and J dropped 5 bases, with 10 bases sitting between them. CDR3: CASSLTRGETQYF. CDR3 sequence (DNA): TGTGCCAGCAGCTTGACTAGGGGGGAGACCCAGTACTTC.

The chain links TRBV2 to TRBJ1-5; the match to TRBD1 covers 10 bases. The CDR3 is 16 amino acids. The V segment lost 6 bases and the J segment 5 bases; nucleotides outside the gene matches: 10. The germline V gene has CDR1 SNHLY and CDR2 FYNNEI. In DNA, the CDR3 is TGTGCCAGCAGGGGAGGGACAGGGGTTTACGATCAGCCCCAGCATTTT. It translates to CASRGGTGVYDQPQHF.

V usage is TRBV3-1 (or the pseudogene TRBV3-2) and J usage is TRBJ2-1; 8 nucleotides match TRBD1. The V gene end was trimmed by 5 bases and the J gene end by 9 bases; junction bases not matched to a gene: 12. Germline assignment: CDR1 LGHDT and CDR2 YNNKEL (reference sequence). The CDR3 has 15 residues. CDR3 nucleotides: TGTGCCAGCAGCGCCGTCGTAGCAGGGGGCGGTGAGCAGTTCTTC. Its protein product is CASSAVVAGGGEQFF.

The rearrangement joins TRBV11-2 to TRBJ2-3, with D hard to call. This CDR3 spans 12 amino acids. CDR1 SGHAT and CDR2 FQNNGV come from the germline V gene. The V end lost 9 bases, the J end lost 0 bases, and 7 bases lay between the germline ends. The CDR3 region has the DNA TGTGCCAGTACACATAGCACAGATACGCAGTATTTT. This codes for CASTHSTDTQYF.

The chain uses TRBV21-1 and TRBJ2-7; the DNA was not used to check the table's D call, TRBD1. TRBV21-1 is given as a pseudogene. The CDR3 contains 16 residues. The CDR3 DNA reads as TGTGCCAGCAGCACCAATAGGACAGGGCCCTGGTACGAGCAGTACTTC. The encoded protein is CASSTNRTGPWYEQYF.

In DNA form, the CDR3 reads TGTGCCAGCTTCTCCGGCCCAGCAGGGGGTCGGGTAGCTTTCTTT. It yields the protein CASFSGPAGGRVAFF. This rearrangement joins TRBV28 to TRBJ1-1, with TRBD1 matching 7 bases. Germline CDR1 MDHEN, CDR2 SYDVKM. With 8 bases clipped from V and 10 bases from J, the junction kept 19 bases outside the gene matches. CDR3 length: 15 amino acids.

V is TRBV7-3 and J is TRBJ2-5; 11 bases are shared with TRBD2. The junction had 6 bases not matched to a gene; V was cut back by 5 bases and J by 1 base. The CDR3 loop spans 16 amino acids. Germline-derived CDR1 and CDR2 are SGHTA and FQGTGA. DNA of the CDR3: TGTGCCAGCAGCCCACGGGGGACTAGCGGCCAAGAGACCCAGTACTTC. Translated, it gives CASSPRGTSGQETQYF.

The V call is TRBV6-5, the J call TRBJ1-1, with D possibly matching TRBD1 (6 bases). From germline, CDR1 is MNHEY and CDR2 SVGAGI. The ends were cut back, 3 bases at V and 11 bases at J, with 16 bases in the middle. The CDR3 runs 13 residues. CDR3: CASSYDRRQSAFF. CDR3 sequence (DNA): TGTGCCAGCAGTTATGACAGGCGCCAGTCGGCTTTCTTT.

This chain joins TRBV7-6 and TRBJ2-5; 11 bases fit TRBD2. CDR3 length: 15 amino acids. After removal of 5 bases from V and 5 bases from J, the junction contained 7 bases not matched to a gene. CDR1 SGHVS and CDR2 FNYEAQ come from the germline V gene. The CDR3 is CASSVSGRGWETQYF. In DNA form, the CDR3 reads TGTGCCAGCAGCGTTAGCGGGAGGGGATGGGAGACCCAGTACTTC.